What follows are 2 T cell receptor beta chains derived from one specimen sequenced in a study of blood T cells in healthy people across ages. Through a sample-barcoded 5' primer and a J-beta primer mix, a second PCR was run for roughly 7 to 11 cycles. TCRdb re-called the 5' RACE reads with MiXCR, one entry per CDR3 protein. The repertoire consists of 920,000 or so distinct CDR3 sequences, with around 45% occurring once and the leading ten covering 18%. Sequenced: blood. These receptors all come from a woman in her sixties or seventies in good health.

The J gene is TRBJ2-5, the V gene TRBV6-5, with 8 bases fitting TRBD1. The CDR3 covers 15 residues. Germline V gives CDR1 MNHEY, CDR2 SVGAGI. The V and J ends lost 8 bases and 5 bases, in that order; junction bases with no gene match: 13. CDR3 sequence: CASGEGTGEGETQYF. The CDR3 DNA reads as TGTGCCAGCGGAGAGGGGACAGGTGAAGGGGAGACCCAGTACTTC.

The rearrangement uses TRBV3-1 and TRBJ1-5; 7 bases are a match to TRBD1. The germline V gene encodes CDR1 LGHDT and CDR2 YNNKEL (reference sequence). V gave up 4 bases and J gave up 6 bases; unmatched junction bases: 9. The CDR3 is made up of 15 amino acids. The DNA for the CDR3 is TGTGCCAGCAGCCCGGGGACAGCTGGGAGTCAGCCCCAGCATTTT. Translated, it gives CASSPGTAGSQPQHF. The whole variable domain, filled in from reference TRBV3-1 and TRBJ1-5, reads DTAVSQTPKYLVTQMGNDKSIKCEQNLGHDTMYWYKQDSKKFLKIMFSYNNKELIINETVPNRFSPKSPDKAHLNLHINSLELGDSAVYFCASSPGTAGSQPQHFGDGTRLSIL.